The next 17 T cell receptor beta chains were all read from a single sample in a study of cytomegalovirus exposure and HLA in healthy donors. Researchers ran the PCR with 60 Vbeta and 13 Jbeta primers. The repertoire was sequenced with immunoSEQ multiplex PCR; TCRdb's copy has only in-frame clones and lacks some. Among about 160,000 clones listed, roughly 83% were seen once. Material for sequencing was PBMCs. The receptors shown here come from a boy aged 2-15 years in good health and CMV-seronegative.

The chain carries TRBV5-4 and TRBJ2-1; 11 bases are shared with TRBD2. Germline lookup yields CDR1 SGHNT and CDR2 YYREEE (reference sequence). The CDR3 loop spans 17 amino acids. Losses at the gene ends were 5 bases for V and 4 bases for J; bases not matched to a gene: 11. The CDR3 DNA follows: TGTGCCAGCAGGCGGACTAGCGGGCCAAAAGATTACAATGAGCAGTTCTTC. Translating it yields CASRRTSGPKDYNEQFF. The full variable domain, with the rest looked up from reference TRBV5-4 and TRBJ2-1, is ETGVTQSPTHLIKTRGQQVTLRCSSQSGHNTVSWYQQALGQGPQFIFQYYREEENGRGNFPPRFSGLQFPNYSSELNVNALELDDSALYLCASRRTSGPKDYNEQFFGPGTRLTVL.

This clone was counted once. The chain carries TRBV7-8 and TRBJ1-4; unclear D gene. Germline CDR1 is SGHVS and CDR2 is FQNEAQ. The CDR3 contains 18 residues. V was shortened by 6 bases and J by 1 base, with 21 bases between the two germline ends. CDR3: CASRPLGGRARTNEKLFF. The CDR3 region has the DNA TGTGCCAGCAGGCCCTTGGGAGGGCGCGCGCGAACTAATGAAAAACTGTTTTTT.

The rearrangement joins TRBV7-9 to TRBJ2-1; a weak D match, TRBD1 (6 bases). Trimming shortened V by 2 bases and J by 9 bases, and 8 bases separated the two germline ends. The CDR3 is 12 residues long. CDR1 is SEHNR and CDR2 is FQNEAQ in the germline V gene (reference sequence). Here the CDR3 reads CASSLQGLEQFF. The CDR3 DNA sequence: TGTGCCAGCAGCTTACAGGGGCTTGAGCAGTTCTTC.

The CDR3 DNA follows: TGTGCCAGCTCACCGGGACAGGGGGCCAGCTATGGCTACACCTTC. Protein product: CASSPGQGASYGYTF. V usage is TRBV18 and J usage is TRBJ1-2, with 12 bases identical to TRBD1. This CDR3 spans 15 amino acids. V lost 3 bases to trimming and J lost 4 bases; unmatched junction nucleotides: 3. From germline, CDR1 is KGHSH and CDR2 LQKENI.

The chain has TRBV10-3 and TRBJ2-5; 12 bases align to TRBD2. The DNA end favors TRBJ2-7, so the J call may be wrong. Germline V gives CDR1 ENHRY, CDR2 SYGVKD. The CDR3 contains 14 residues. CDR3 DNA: TGTGCCATCAGTCCGGGACTAGCGGGTCACGAGCAGTACTTC. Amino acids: CAISPGLAGHEQYF.

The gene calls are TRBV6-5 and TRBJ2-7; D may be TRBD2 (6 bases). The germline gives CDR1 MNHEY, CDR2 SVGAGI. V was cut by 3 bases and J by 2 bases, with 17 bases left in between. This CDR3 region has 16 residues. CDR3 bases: TGTGCCAGCAGTTATTCGGGAGAGGGACGACCCTACGAGCAGTACTTC. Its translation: CASSYSGEGRPYEQYF.

The CDR3 sequence is CASSQGKGLTLSGANVLTF. The CDR3, as DNA: TGCGCCAGCAGCCAGGGCAAGGGGTTGACACTCTCTGGGGCCAACGTCCTGACTTTC. This sequence joins TRBV4-1 and TRBJ2-6; a weak D match, TRBD1 (5 bases). V was pared by 3 bases and J by 0 bases, with 18 bases between. Germline V gene sequence: CDR1 MGHRA, CDR2 YSYEKL. The CDR3 totals 19 residues.

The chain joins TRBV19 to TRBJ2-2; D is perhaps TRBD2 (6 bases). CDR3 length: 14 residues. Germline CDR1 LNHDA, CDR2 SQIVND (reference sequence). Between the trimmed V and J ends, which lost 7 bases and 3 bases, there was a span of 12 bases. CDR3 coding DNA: TGTGCCAGTAAGTTGCTAGCGCACACCGGGGAGCTGTTTTTT. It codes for CASKLLAHTGELFF. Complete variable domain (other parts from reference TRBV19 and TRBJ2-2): DGGITQSPKYLFRKEGQNVTLSCEQNLNHDAMYWYRQDPGQGLRLIYYSQIVNDFQKGDIAEGYSVSREKKESFPLTVTSAQKNPTAFYLCASKLLAHTGELFFGEGSRLTVL.

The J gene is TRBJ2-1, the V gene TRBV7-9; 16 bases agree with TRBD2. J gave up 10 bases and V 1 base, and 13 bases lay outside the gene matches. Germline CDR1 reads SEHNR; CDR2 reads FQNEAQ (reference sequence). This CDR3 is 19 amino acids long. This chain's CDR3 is CASSLGQVGGLAGGREQFF. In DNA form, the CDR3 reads TGTGCCAGCAGCTTAGGACAGGTTGGGGGACTAGCGGGAGGGAGGGAGCAGTTCTTC. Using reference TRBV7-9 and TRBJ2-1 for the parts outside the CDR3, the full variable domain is DTGVSQNPRHKITKRGQNVTFRCDPISEHNRLYWYRQTLGQGPEFLTYFQNEAQLEKSRLLSDRFSAERPKGSFSTLEIQRTEQGDSAMYLCASSLGQVGGLAGGREQFFGPGTRLTVL.

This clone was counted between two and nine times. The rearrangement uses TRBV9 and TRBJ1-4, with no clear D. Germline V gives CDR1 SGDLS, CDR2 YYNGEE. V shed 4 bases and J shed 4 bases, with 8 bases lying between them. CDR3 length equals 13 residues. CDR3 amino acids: CASSPTLNEKLFF. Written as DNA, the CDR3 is TGTGCCAGCAGCCCTACCCTTAATGAAAAACTGTTTTTT.

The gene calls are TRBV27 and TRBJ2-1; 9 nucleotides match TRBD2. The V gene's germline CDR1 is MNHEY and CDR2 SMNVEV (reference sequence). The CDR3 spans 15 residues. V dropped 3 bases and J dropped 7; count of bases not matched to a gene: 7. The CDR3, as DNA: TGTGCCAGCAGTTTCTTCGCGGGAGGGCGGAATGAGCAGTTCTTC. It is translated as CASSFFAGGRNEQFF.

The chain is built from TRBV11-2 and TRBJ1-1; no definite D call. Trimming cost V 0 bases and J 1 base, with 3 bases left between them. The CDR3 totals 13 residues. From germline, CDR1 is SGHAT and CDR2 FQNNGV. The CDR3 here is CASSLDRNTEAFF. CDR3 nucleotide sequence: TGTGCCAGCAGCTTAGATAGGAACACTGAAGCTTTCTTT. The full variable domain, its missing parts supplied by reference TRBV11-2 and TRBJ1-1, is EAGVAQSPRYKIIEKRQSVAFWCNPISGHATLYWYQQILGQGPKLLIQFQNNGVVDDSQLPKDRFSAERLKGVDSTLKIQPAKLEDSAVYLCASSLDRNTEAFFGQGTRLTVV.

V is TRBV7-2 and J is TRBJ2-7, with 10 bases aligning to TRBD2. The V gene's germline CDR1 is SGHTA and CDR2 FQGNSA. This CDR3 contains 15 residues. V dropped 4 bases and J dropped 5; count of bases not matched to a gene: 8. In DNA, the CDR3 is TGTGCCAGCAGCTCCCAAGCGGGAGGGCCCCACGAGCAGTACTTC. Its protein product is CASSSQAGGPHEQYF.

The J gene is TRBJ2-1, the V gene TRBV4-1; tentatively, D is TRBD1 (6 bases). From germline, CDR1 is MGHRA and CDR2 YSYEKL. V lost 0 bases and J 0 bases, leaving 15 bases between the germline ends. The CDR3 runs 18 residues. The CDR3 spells CASSQDNRLGGSYNEQFF. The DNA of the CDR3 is TGCGCCAGCAGCCAAGATAATAGGTTAGGGGGCTCCTACAATGAGCAGTTCTTC.

The CDR3 nucleotides read TGTGCCAGCAGCCTGACAGGGGGAGGCACAGATACGCAGTATTTT. This gives the protein CASSLTGGGTDTQYF. The chain is built from TRBV5-6 and TRBJ2-3; TRBD1 agrees at 9 bases. This CDR3 region has 15 residues. Losses at the gene ends were 4 bases for V and 1 base for J; bases not matched to a gene: 4. The V gene's germline CDR1 is SGHDT and CDR2 YYEEEE.

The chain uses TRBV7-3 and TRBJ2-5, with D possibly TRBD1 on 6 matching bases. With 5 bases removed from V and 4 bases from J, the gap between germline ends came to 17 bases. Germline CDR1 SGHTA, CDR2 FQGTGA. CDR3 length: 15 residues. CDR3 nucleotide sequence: TGTGCCAGCAGCCCAGGGGCAGGGGCGGGAGAGACCCAGTACTTC. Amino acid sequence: CASSPGAGAGETQYF. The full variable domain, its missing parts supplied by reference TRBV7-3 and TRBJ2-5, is GAGVSQTPSNKVTEKGKYVELRCDPISGHTALYWYRQSLGQGPEFLIYFQGTGAADDSGLPNDRFFAVRPEGSVSTLKIQRTERGDSAVYLCASSPGAGAGETQYFGPGTRLLVL.

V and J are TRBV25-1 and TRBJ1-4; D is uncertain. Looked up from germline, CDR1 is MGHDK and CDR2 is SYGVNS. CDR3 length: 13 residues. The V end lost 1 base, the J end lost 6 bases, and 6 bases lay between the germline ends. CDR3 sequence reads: CASSESLYEKLFF. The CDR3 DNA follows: TGTGCCAGCAGTGAATCCCTCTATGAAAAACTGTTTTTT.